The rows below give T cell receptor beta chains drawn from one sample of a study of T cells in localized non-small cell lung cancer. Assay used: immunoSEQ multiplex PCR; TCRdb lists only in-frame clones, some missing. This sample carries some 1,200 clones, 21% of them seen once, and the ten largest clones take about 20%. The sequenced sample was normal lung tissue next to the tumor, obtained before any cancer treatment. The source of these receptors is an older male donor with stage III lung adenocarcinoma. Each CDR3 is given with its conserved first and last residue. The D gene is left open where the match is weak. Rows may omit the clone size; those that give it use once, few, many or a size class.

TRBV29-1	NA	TRBJ2-7	TRBD1	CSAMGQGSYEQYF	TGCAGCGCGATGGGACAGGGGTCCTACGAGCAGTACTTC
TRBV11-3	few	TRBJ2-7	TRBD2	CASSRYGERGTTYEQYF	TGTGCCAGCAGCCGCTACGGGGAGCGGGGGACCACCTACGAGCAGTACTTC
TRBV30	few	TRBJ1-4	TRBD1	CASERDRAGEKLFF	TGTGCCTCTGAAAGGGACAGGGCGGGAGAAAAACTGTTTTTT
TRBV14	few	TRBJ1-2	NA	CASSQDPSVSGNYGYTF	TGTGCCAGCAGCCAAGATCCGTCGGTCTCAGGGAACTATGGCTACACCTTC
TRBV5-1	NA	TRBJ2-1	NA	CASYLRPGEGDNEQFF	TGCGCCAGCTACCTAAGACCAGGGGAAGGGGACAATGAGCAGTTCTTC
TRBV19	once	TRBJ1-5	NA	CAVPGGGGQPQHF	TGTGCCGTACCGGGGGGAGGTGGCCAGCCCCAGCATTTT
TRBV23-1	NA	TRBJ1-2	NA	CASSQSDCYGYTF	TGCGCCAGCAGTCAATCTGACTGCTATGGCTACACCTTC
TRBV29-1	few	TRBJ1-1	NA	CSVRRRQEEAFF	TGCAGCGTTCGTCGCCGACAGGAGGAAGCTTTCTTT
TRBV6-8	NA	TRBJ2-1	TRBD2	CASSPTSGSLLDEQFF	TGTGCCAGCAGTCCGACTAGCGGGAGTCTGCTAGATGAGCAGTTCTTC
TRBV29-1	NA	TRBJ1-1	NA	CSVVRYNTEAFF	TGCAGCGTTGTGCGGTATAACACTGAAGCTTTCTTT
TRBV28	NA	TRBJ1-1	NA	CASREQVNTEAFF	TGTGCCAGCAGGGAACAGGTGAACACTGAAGCTTTCTTT
TRBV30	few	TRBJ1-2	NA	CAWSEIRTFYGYTF	TGTGCCTGGAGTGAGATCAGGACGTTTTATGGCTACACCTTC
TRBV19	NA	TRBJ2-6	TRBD2	CASSRGGTLLVLTF	TGTGCCAGTAGTAGGGGGGGGACCTTACTCGTCCTGACTTTC
TRBV5-1	NA	TRBJ1-2	NA	CASTLLPDINYGYTF	TGCGCCAGCACCCTTCTTCCAGACATCAACTATGGCTACACCTTC
TRBV11-3	medium-sized	TRBJ1-1	NA	CASSPGRGNNEAFF	TGTGCCAGCAGCCCGGGTAGGGGAAACAATGAAGCTTTCTTT
TRBV18	NA	TRBJ2-5	NA	CASSNPPRIETQYF	TGTGCCAGCTCAAACCCCCCCCGGATAGAGACCCAGTACTTC
TRBV11-3	few	TRBJ2-7	NA	CASSPAGGSRTYEQYF	TGTGCCAGCAGTCCCGCCGGGGGATCGAGGACCTACGAGCAGTACTTC
TRBV10-2	few	TRBJ1-5	NA	CASSTGSGQPQHF	TGCGCCAGCAGTACAGGGTCAGGGCAGCCCCAGCATTTT
TRBV12-5	NA	TRBJ2-3	NA	CASTLISDTQYF	TGTGCCAGCACCTTGATTTCAGATACGCAGTATTTT
TRBV1	medium-sized	TRBJ2-2	NA	CASSHREVELAGELFF	TGCGCCAGCAGTCACAGAGAGGTCGAACTGGCCGGGGAGCTGTTTTTT
TRBV15	few	TRBJ1-3	NA	CATSRSATASGNTIYF	TGTGCCACCAGCAGGTCCGCGACAGCCTCTGGAAACACCATATATTTT
TRBV4-1	few	TRBJ2-2	NA	CASSQVKGQGETGELFF	TGCGCCAGCAGCCAAGTTAAAGGTCAGGGAGAGACCGGGGAGCTGTTTTTT
TRBV11-3	medium-sized	TRBJ2-7	NA	CASSSAWAAVYEQYF	TGTGCCAGCAGCTCCGCGTGGGCCGCCGTGTACGAGCAGTACTTC
TRBV11-3	few	TRBJ2-2	TRBD2	CASSLRNSGGAETGELFF	TGTGCCAGCAGCCTGAGGAACAGCGGGGGGGCAGAGACCGGGGAGCTGTTTTTT
TRBV29-1	NA	TRBJ2-7	TRBD1	CSVRGQGLYEQYF	TGCAGCGTTAGGGGACAGGGTCTTTACGAGCAGTACTTC
TRBV18	once	TRBJ1-3	NA	CASSPFDSSSGNTIYF	TGTGCCAGCTCACCTTTTGACTCTAGCTCTGGAAACACCATATATTTT
TRBV11-3	few	TRBJ2-7	NA	CASSSGLMPYEQYF	TGTGCCAGCAGCTCAGGGTTGATGCCCTACGAGCAGTACTTC
TRBV18	hyperexpanded	TRBJ1-3	NA	CASSPQAGVEGNTIYF	TGTGCCAGCTCACCACAGGCTGGGGTGGAAGGAAACACCATATATTTT
TRBV11-3	medium-sized	TRBJ1-1	TRBD1	CASRLGGRSNTEAFF	TGTGCCAGCAGACTAGGGGGCAGGTCAAACACTGAAGCTTTCTTT
TRBV6-8	few	TRBJ1-2	TRBD1	CASRPGGTGGYTF	TGTGCCAGCAGGCCAGGGGGTACGGGCGGCTACACCTTC
TRBV5-1	NA	TRBJ2-1	NA	CASSYQDHYNEQFF	TGCGCCAGCAGCTACCAAGACCACTACAATGAGCAGTTCTTC
TRBV28	NA	TRBJ2-7	TRBD2	CASNPPGEGNYEQYF	TGTGCCAGCAACCCTCCCGGGGAGGGTAACTACGAGCAGTACTTC
TRBV11-3	medium-sized	TRBJ2-5	TRBD2	CASSLPGLAREAQYF	TGTGCCAGCAGCTTGCCTGGACTAGCGCGGGAGGCCCAGTACTTC
TRBV19	once	TRBJ2-7	NA	CASSIATSYEQYF	TGTGCCAGTAGTATAGCAACTTCCTACGAGCAGTACTTC
TRBV19	NA	TRBJ1-1	NA	CASSDRPNTEAFF	TGTGCCAGTAGTGACAGACCGAACACTGAAGCTTTCTTT
TRBV18	NA	TRBJ2-1	NA	CASSQYTGIYEQFF	TGTGCCAGCTCACAGTATACAGGGATTTATGAGCAGTTCTTC
TRBV29-1	NA	TRBJ2-7	NA	CSVEEGSYEQYF	TGCAGCGTTGAGGAGGGGAGCTACGAGCAGTACTTC
TRBV7-2	medium-sized	TRBJ2-2	NA	CASSQVTTGELFF	TGTGCCAGCAGCCAGGTCACCACCGGGGAGCTGTTTTTT
TRBV10-2	few	TRBJ1-1	NA	CASSEWRLLNTEAFF	TGCGCCAGCAGTGAGTGGAGACTACTGAACACTGAAGCTTTCTTT
TRBV6-8	few	TRBJ2-3	TRBD1	CASQGGTDTQYF	TGTGCCTCACAGGGGGGCACAGATACGCAGTATTTT
TRBV11-3	large	TRBJ1-4	NA	CASSLNRAVNEKLFF	TGTGCCAGCAGCTTGAACCGAGCCGTCAATGAAAAACTGTTTTTT
TRBV4-1	few	TRBJ1-4	NA	CASSQDWGSNEKLFF	TGCGCCAGCAGCCAAGATTGGGGTTCTAATGAAAAACTGTTTTTT
TRBV11-3	medium-sized	TRBJ2-1	TRBD2	CASSPPGRGVYNEQFF	TGTGCCAGCAGCCCCCCCGGGCGGGGGGTCTACAATGAGCAGTTCTTC
TRBV29-1	NA	TRBJ2-1	TRBD1	CSVSGQVLGQFF	TGCAGCGTTTCCGGACAGGTCCTAGGGCAGTTCTTC
TRBV9	few	TRBJ2-5	TRBD1	CASSVEGTGEETQYF	TGTGCCAGCAGCGTAGAGGGGACAGGGGAGGAGACCCAGTACTTC
TRBV29-1	NA	TRBJ2-3	NA	CSVSIGGTDTQYF	TGCAGCGTTAGTATTGGGGGCACAGATACGCAGTATTTT
TRBV11-3	NA	TRBJ1-2	TRBD1	CASSPARGVGGYTF	TGTGCCAGCAGTCCGGCCAGGGGGGTAGGAGGCTACACCTTC
TRBV6-8	medium-sized	TRBJ1-6	NA	CASSESGAGSPLHF	TGTGCCAGCAGTGAGTCGGGTGCAGGTTCACCCCTCCACTTT
TRBV28	NA	TRBJ2-1	NA	CASRAVGVVEQFF	TGTGCCAGCAGAGCGGTGGGAGTTGTAGAGCAGTTCTTC
TRBV19	NA	TRBJ2-1	TRBD2	CASFSGTRNNEQFF	TGTGCCAGTTTTAGCGGGACCCGAAACAATGAGCAGTTCTTC
TRBV10-2	large	TRBJ1-2	NA	CASSGSRHLEGYGYTF	TGCGCCAGCAGTGGTTCCCGCCATTTAGAGGGGTATGGCTACACCTTC
TRBV29-1	hyperexpanded	TRBJ1-1	TRBD1	CSVGRGLFEAFF	TGCAGCGTAGGCAGGGGGCTTTTTGAAGCTTTCTTT
TRBV11-3	few	TRBJ2-2	NA	CASRQKGLGTGELFF	TGTGCCAGCCGACAGAAGGGTTTAGGCACCGGGGAGCTGTTTTTT